This TCR beta chain was recorded in a study of T cell repertoires in cytomegalovirus infection. Overall study context: It was the public TCR beta signatures that indicated both CMV infection and matching HLA type.

The CDR3 extends over 18 amino acids. Trimming shortened V by 5 bases and J by 5 bases, and 28 bases separated the two germline ends. CDR1 is MNHEY and CDR2 is SVGEGT in the germline V gene. This clonotype was detected only a few times. TCRdb recomputed calls from the reads with MiXCR, one row per CDR3 protein. The profile shows about 230,000 distinct CDR3 sequences, 22% of them singletons. Sequenced material: CD8+ T cells from PBMCs. This chain joins TRBV6-2 or TRBV6-3 and TRBJ2-7, with a tentative D call TRBD1 (6 bases). The TCR sequence derives from a human donor in good health (CMV status not recorded). Some clones in this sample may be carry-over from other donors' samples. CDR3 region: CASSLPPDRTRLGDEQYF. DNA of the CDR3: TGTGCCAGCAGTCTCCCCCCCGACAGGACCCGTCTGGGCGACGAGCAGTACTTC.